Reported below is one T cell receptor (beta chain). The data originate from a study of blood T cell repertoires in COVID-19. Study at large: PBMCs, B-cell-depleted T cells, or T cells were the source of the cDNA or gDNA that made up the material.

Trimming took 5 bases from V and 2 from J; bases not matched to a gene: 4. CDR1 and CDR2 (germline): MDHEN, SYDVKM. This CDR3 region has 15 residues. The protocol was immunoSEQ multiplex PCR, while the TCRdb copy is restricted to in-frame clones and leaves out a portion. Here the sample spans around 270,000 clones, about four fifths being singletons. Sequencing used peripheral blood. The TCR originated in a woman aged 40 to 50 who had recovered from COVID-19. The V call is TRBV28, the J call TRBJ2-7, with 12 bases aligning to TRBD2. The CDR3 reads CASSTSSGGAYEQYF. The CDR3 DNA reads TGTGCCAGCAGTACCTCTAGCGGGGGGGCCTACGAGCAGTACTTC. The whole variable domain, filled in from reference TRBV28 and TRBJ2-7, reads DVKVTQSSRYLVKRTGEKVFLECVQDMDHENMFWYRQDPGLGLRLIYFSYDVKMKEKGDIPEGYSVSREKKERFSLILESASTNQTSMYLCASSTSSGGAYEQYFGPGTRLTVT.